What follows are 2 T cell receptor beta chains derived from one specimen sequenced in a study of blood T cell repertoires in COVID-19. Profiling relied on immunoSEQ multiplex PCR, and the TCRdb table lists in-frame clones only, not all of them. The table includes 200,000 to 250,000 clones, 88% detected once. Source material: PBMCs or T cells enriched from blood (not recorded which). All receptors derive from a woman in her twenties or thirties who had been exposed to COVID-19.

The sample holds one count of this clone. The V and J genes are TRBV14 and TRBJ1-3; no firm D call. The CDR3 extends over 16 amino acids. V was trimmed by 0 bases and J by 0 bases, leaving 9 bases between them. The germline CDR1 and CDR2 sequences are SGHDN and FVKESK. The CDR3 coding sequence is TGTGCCAGCAGCCAAGATCCGGGTTTCTCTGGAAACACCATATATTTT. As protein: CASSQDPGFSGNTIYF.

This clone appeared once. This chain links TRBV10-3 with TRBJ2-1; 16 nucleotides line up with TRBD2. Germline values: CDR1 ENHRY, CDR2 SYGVKD. There are 19 residues in the CDR3. J gave up 0 bases and V 6 bases, and 8 bases lay outside the gene matches. This CDR3 is CAISGTSGRAPSSYNEQFF. DNA for the CDR3: TGTGCCATCAGCGGGACTAGCGGGAGGGCCCCTAGCTCCTACAATGAGCAGTTCTTC.